This TCR beta chain appears in the sequencing data of a study of cytomegalovirus exposure and HLA in healthy donors. In the PCR, 60 Vbeta and 13 Jbeta primers were used. Clones were sequenced by immunoSEQ multiplex PCR, and TCRdb holds only the in-frame ones, with some missing. This sample's table reports approximately 130,000 clones. The sample taken for sequencing was PBMCs. The sequence was collected from a woman aged 55 to 70 in good health and CMV-seronegative.

The CDR3 DNA sequence: TGCGCCAGCAGCTTAGGACAGGAATCGGGTGGGGCCAACGTCCTGACTTTC. Protein product: CASSLGQESGGANVLTF. V is TRBV5-1 and J is TRBJ2-6; 7 bases match TRBD1. CDR1 and CDR2 from the germline V gene are SGHRS and YFSETQ. CDR3 size: 17 residues. The V gene end was trimmed by 2 bases and the J gene end by 3 bases; junction bases not matched to a gene: 8.